Listed below are T cell receptor beta chains from one sample, sequenced in a study of blood T cell repertoires in COVID-19. Using immunoSEQ multiplex PCR, the repertoire was profiled, and TCRdb retains in-frame clones only, with some absent. Here the sample spans approximately 170,000 clones, about 88% being singletons. Sequencing was done on a sample of peripheral blood. The receptor source for this set is a man between 60 and 75 years old with acute or convalescent COVID-19. Each CDR3 is given with its conserved first and last residue. A D gene is named only where the DNA matches it firmly. Size values are once, few and many counts, or a class for expanded clones, and some rows have none.

clone_size j_call d_call v_call cdr3_nt cdr3_aa
many TRBJ1-5 TRBD1 TRBV19 TGTGCCAGTAGTCCAGGGACAGGGGGGGAGCAGCCCCAGCATTTT CASSPGTGGEQPQHF
- TRBJ1-2 - TRBV27 TGTGCCAGCAGCCTCACTGGGGGGGCCAGGAGATACACCTTC CASSLTGGARRYTF
once TRBJ1-6 TRBD1 TRBV7-2 TGTGCCAGTAAGGACACGAGACAGGGAAATTACTCACCCCTCCACTTT CASKDTRQGNYSPLHF
- TRBJ2-7 - TRBV5-4 TGTGCCAGCAGCTTGGGGGCAGGGGCAGGCTCCTACGAGCAGTACTTC CASSLGAGAGSYEQYF
once TRBJ2-3 TRBD1 TRBV7-3 TGTGCCAGCAGCGTAACCGGGACAGGATACACAGATACGCAGTATTTT CASSVTGTGYTDTQYF
- TRBJ1-1 - TRBV7-9 TGTGCCAGCAGAGAGGGCGCGAACACTGAAGCTTTCTTT CASREGANTEAFF
once TRBJ2-5 TRBD2 TRBV6-4 TGTGCCAGCAGTGAGCAACTAGCGGCCCAAGAGACCCAGTACTTC CASSEQLAAQETQYF
- TRBJ1-1 - TRBV24-1 TGTGCCACCAGTGATTCCGCCAGGGCGAACACTGAAGCTTTCTTT CATSDSARANTEAFF
- TRBJ2-2 - TRBV7-9 TGTGCCAGCAGCTTAGGGGGCCCTATCACCGGGGAGCTGTTTTTT CASSLGGPITGELFF
- TRBJ2-5 TRBD2 TRBV3-1/TRBV3-2 TGTGCCAGCAGCCAAGATCTTCCGGGAGGAGGAGAGACCCAGTACTTC CASSQDLPGGGETQYF
- TRBJ2-1 - TRBV5-5 TGTGCCAGCAGCGCGGGACAGTACGAGCAGTTCTTC CASSAGQYEQFF
- TRBJ1-3 - TRBV19 TGTGCCAGTATGACGACCGAGGAAAACACCATATATTTT CASMTTEENTIYF
- TRBJ2-3 TRBD2 TRBV5-1 TGCGCCAGCAGCTTGGGACTAGCGATACGGGTTACGCCCCGGGTAGATACGCAGTATTTT CASSLGLAIRVTPRVDTQYF
- TRBJ2-6 TRBD1 TRBV11-3 TGTGCCAGCAGCCCGGACAGGTCTGGGGCCAACGTCCTGACTTTC CASSPDRSGANVLTF
- TRBJ1-6 TRBD1 TRBV6-4 TGTGCCAGCAGTGACAGAGAGGGGACAGGGAAATATAATTCACCCCTCCACTTT CASSDREGTGKYNSPLHF
- TRBJ2-4 - TRBV27 TGTGCCACCTCCCCACGGGAGGCCAAAAACATTCAGTACTTC CATSPREAKNIQYF
- TRBJ1-2 - TRBV5-6 TGTGCCAGCAGGCCACAGGTATCACTGGGGGGCTACACCTTC CASRPQVSLGGYTF
- TRBJ2-2 - TRBV5-1 TGCGCCAGCAGCTTGCGGCAGGGAAGCGGGGAGCTGTTTTTT CASSLRQGSGELFF
- TRBJ2-3 TRBD2 TRBV5-1 TGCGCCAGCAGCAACGGACTAGCGGGAGTAGATACGCAGTATTTT CASSNGLAGVDTQYF
- TRBJ2-5 TRBD1 TRBV7-8 TGTGCCAGCAGCCCCCGGGACAGAGAAGAGACCCAGTACTTC CASSPRDREETQYF
- TRBJ1-4 TRBD1 TRBV30 TGTGCCTGGAGCAGACCGGGACAGGGGCGGTCTGGGGAAAAACTGTTTTTT CAWSRPGQGRSGEKLFF
once TRBJ1-2 TRBD1 TRBV15 TGTGCCACCAGCAGGGTTGACAGGGCACCTAACTATGGCTACACCTTC CATSRVDRAPNYGYTF
few TRBJ1-2 TRBD1 TRBV10-2 TGCGCCAGCAGTGACGAGGGGGCGAAGGATGGCTACACCTTC CASSDEGAKDGYTF
- TRBJ2-6 - TRBV7-3 TGTGCCAGCAGCCACCGGACAGAAAACTCTGGGGCCAACGTCCTGACTTTC CASSHRTENSGANVLTF
- TRBJ1-4 - TRBV9 TGTGCCAGCAGCGCGACCTTCGGGGAGGGTGATGAAAAACTGTTTTTT CASSATFGEGDEKLFF
- TRBJ2-1 TRBD2 TRBV9 TGTGCCAGCAGCGTAGGTGCGGGAGAGGGGTCTGGAAAGCAGTTCTTC CASSVGAGEGSGKQFF